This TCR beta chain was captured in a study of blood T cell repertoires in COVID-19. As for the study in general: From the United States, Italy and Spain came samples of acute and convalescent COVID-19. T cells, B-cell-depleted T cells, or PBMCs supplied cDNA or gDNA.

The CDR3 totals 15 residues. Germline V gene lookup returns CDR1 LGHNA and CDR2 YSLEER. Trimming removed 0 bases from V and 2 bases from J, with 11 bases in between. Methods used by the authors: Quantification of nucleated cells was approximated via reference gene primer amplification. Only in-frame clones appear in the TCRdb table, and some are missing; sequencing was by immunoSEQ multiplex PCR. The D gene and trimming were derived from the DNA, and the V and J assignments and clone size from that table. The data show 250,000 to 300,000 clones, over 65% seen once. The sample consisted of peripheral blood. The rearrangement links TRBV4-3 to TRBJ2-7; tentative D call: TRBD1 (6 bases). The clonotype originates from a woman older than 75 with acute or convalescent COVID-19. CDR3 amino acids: CASSQEGRTAYEQYF. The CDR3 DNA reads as TGCGCCAGCAGCCAAGAAGGCAGGACAGCCTACGAGCAGTACTTC.